This entry describes one T cell receptor (beta chain). In its sample, this clonotype was seen many times. Its antigen remains unidentified. It has no much larger one-base neighbor in the sample; base qualities were not kept. cDNA synthesis used template-switch 5'RACE with a primer carrying a 10-nucleotide random unique molecular identifier tagging each TCR transcript. Every sequencing run yielded over 170 million TCR-beta sequences covering 15-18 subjects. The RNeasy kit was used for extraction of total RNA. The KAPA Real-time Library Amplification kit was used to amplify TCR-beta VDJ regions with primers for the TCR constant region and the 5'RACE anchor. Sample indexes and Illumina adaptors were added in a first PCR, and a second PCR then increased library yield. The roughly 650 bp TCR product was size-selected on a 2% E-gel SizeSelection system after Ampure bead purification. Library quality was checked on a Bioanalyzer, concentration was measured with Qubit, and libraries were quantified with the Kapa Library Quantification kit before pooling. Libraries were sequenced paired-end 2 x 150 bp on an Illumina HiSeq 2500. To increase sequence diversity, roughly 23-30% phiX was spiked into each library pool. The paper's processing steps were these. Quality-filtered reads were processed with the UMI-based MiGEC pipeline, which removed over 75% of raw TCR sequences during error correction. VDJ genes were aligned to IMGT germline references, and each clonotype was defined by a unique CDR3 amino acid sequence together with V-J genes. Clonal expansion, Shannon diversity and CDR3 relatedness (CalcPairwiseDistances, ClusterSamples) were evaluated with VDJtools, and phylogenetic trees were built with CLCbio workbench. A clone was classed as expanded if it had 8 or more unique UMIs, a cutoff based on coefficient-of-variation modelling across technical triplicates. The public reads were reprocessed in TCRdb via fastp at Q25 and MiXCR, keeping in-frame beta chains. Under each unique CDR3 protein, matching rows form one entry showing the most common genes and DNA. The V and J calls shown here were made by TCRdb, not taken from the authors' results. This sample holds around 53,000 distinct CDR3 sequences; roughly 8.8% were observed only once. 1.9% of the sample is held by the ten biggest clonotypes.

The sample is drawn from a study of neurological immune-mediated disorders (dated by TCRdb to about 2019). Regarding the complete study: Peripheral blood TCR-beta repertoires from HTLV-I-associated myelopathy (HAM/TSP) patients, multiple sclerosis patients and healthy controls were compared by UMI-based sequencing. The approximately 98 TCR-beta libraries included longitudinal samples, technical triplicates and paired sorted CD4+ and CD8+ T-cell subsets alongside PBMC samples. Longitudinal HAM/TSP and healthy donors had 3 time-points each (roughly 3-40 month intervals). The cohort included 60 to 70 subjects: about 15 with HAM/TSP, about 35 with multiple sclerosis, and 20 healthy controls. The paper's findings and limits, for the study overall: TCR clonal expansion was highest in HAM/TSP patients and lowest in MS patients, with MS patients falling below even healthy controls. No identical CDR3 amino acid sequences were found to be shared among expanded clones across subjects, suggesting that TCR-beta repertoires were private in all groups.

The time point label, read with the paper, signifies: longitudinal time-point 3. The healthy controls were volunteers from a blood bank in Maryland, USA. Unsorted PBMC libraries were generated from 2 million PBMCs stored in RNAlater at -80 °C until RNA extraction. Peripheral blood was subjected to Ficoll-Hypaque density gradient centrifugation to isolate PBMCs, which were then cryopreserved in liquid nitrogen. Via the germline V gene, CDR1 is SGHVS and CDR2 FNYEAQ. The CDR3, cysteine through phenylalanine, is 13 amino acids long. Of all the DNA, just the CDR3 is kept, 39 bases in frame from base 1. Between the V and J ends, shortened by 9 bases and 0 bases respectively, the junction contains 9 bases.

The sequence links TRBV7-6 to TRBJ1-3; the D gene is perhaps TRBD1, on 5 matching bases. The TCR sequence derives from a woman in her 40s in good health. Sequenced material: PBMCs. The CDR3 sequence is CASRGFSGNTIYF. The DNA reads TGTGCCAGTAGGGGTTTCTCTGGAAACACCATATATTTT.